This TCR beta chain appears in the sequencing data of a study of blood T cell repertoires in COVID-19. Study summary: The United States, Italy and Spain were the sources of the acute and convalescent COVID-19 samples.

The repertoire was sequenced with immunoSEQ multiplex PCR; TCRdb's copy has only in-frame clones and lacks some. In the table there are more than 45,000 clones, about 90% of which are singletons. This clone was counted a single time. CDR3 length: 13 amino acids. Germline CDR1 is GTSNPN and CDR2 is SVGIG (reference sequence). V was trimmed by 0 bases and J by 7 bases, leaving 10 bases between them. The receptor's source is a human donor in a cohort sampled during active COVID-19. The sequencing sample was made of peripheral blood. This chain links TRBV30 with TRBJ1-5; D unclear. For the CDR3, the DNA is TGTGCCTGGAGTGTCGAGGGTTGGCAGCCCCAGCATTTT. It codes for CAWSVEGWQPQHF. Based on the CDR3 plus reference TRBV30 and TRBJ1-5, the full variable domain is SQTIHQWPATLVQPVGSPLSLECTVEGTSNPNLYWYRQAAGRGLQLLFYSVGIGQISSEVPQNLSASRPQDRQFILSSKKLLLSDSGFYLCAWSVEGWQPQHFGDGTRLSIL.